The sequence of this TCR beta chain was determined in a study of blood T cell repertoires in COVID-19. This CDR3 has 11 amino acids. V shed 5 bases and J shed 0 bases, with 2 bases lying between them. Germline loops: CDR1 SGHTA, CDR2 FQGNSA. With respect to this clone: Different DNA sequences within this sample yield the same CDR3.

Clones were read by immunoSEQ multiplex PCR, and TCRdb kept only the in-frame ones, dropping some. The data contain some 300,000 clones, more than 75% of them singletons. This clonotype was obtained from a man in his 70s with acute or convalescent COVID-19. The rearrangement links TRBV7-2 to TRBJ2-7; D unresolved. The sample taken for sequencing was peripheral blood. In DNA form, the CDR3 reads TGTGCCAGCAGCCTCTCCTACGAGCAGTACTTC. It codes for CASSLSYEQYF.